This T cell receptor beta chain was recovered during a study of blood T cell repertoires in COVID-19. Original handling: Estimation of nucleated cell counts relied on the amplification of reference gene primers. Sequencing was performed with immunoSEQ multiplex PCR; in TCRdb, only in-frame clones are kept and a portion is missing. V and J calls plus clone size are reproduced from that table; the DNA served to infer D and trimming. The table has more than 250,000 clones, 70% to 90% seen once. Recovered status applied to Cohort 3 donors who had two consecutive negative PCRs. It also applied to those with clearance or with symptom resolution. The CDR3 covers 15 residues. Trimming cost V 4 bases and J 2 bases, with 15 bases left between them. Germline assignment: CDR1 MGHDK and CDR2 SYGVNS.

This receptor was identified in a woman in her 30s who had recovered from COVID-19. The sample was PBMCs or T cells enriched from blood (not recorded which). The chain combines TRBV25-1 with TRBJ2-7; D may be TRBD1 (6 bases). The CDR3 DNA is TGTGCCAGCAGTGGGCCCCCGGACAGAACCTACGAGCAGTACTTC. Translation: CASSGPPDRTYEQYF.